The source of this T cell receptor beta chain is a study of blood T cell repertoires in COVID-19 (dated by TCRdb to 2018 to 2020). Background on the whole study: The collaborator samples originated in the United States, Italy and Spain and spanned the acute and convalescent phases of COVID-19. Where available, HLA class I and class II types were obtained from metadata supplied by the sample provider rather than from assay-based typing. The material from the prospective study consisted of cDNA or gDNA derived from T cells, B-cell-depleted T cells, or PBMCs. The dataset comprised deeply sampled blood TCRbeta repertoires from subjects exposed to, actively infected with, or recovered from COVID-19. The repertoires were made available in a free public database intended to serve as a resource for research on the immune response to SARS-CoV-2. The samples were drawn from the first 160 participants of the ongoing ImmuneRACE study and from some 1,300 subjects provided by 6 global collaborators. A de-identified subject ID, COVID-19 status, age in years and sex were almost always included in the sample metadata. The study at large found these results: How much clinical and demographic metadata was included differed by source and by participant, and the metadata was provided uncurated.

As encoded in the germline V gene (reference sequence), CDR1 is LGHDT while CDR2 is YNNKEL. The CDR3 covers 14 residues, taking in both the cysteine and the phenylalanine. Just CDR3 DNA is preserved here, 42 bases in frame from base 1. At the junction V is shortened by 4 bases and J by 2 bases, with 9 bases in between. TCRbeta CDR3 regions were amplified from genomic DNA using the immunoSEQ Assay, a bias-controlled multiplex PCR. Processing in the source paper ran as follows. Within the assay, amplification of reference gene primers was used to estimate how many nucleated cells each sample contained. To quantify the absolute abundance of each unique TCRbeta CDR3 rearrangement, sequence reads were collapsed and filtered. For each sample, productive Simpson clonality was calculated as the square root of Simpson's diversity index across productive rearrangements. Here the immuneACCESS table is served through TCRdb, limited to in-frame sequences with V and J called. Missing clones are a known gap in these copies; in checked studies unresolved V genes cover under half, and the rest lacks a known reason. V, J and clone size were drawn from that table, and D and trimming were deduced from the DNA. The sample table lists around 100,000 clones, around 90% of them with a count of one. Around 3.7% of the sample is held by the ten biggest clonotypes.

Each collaborating institution followed its own protocols to collect whole blood in K2EDTA tubes. Collaborator samples were shipped for TCRbeta analysis as frozen whole blood, isolated PBMCs, or DNA extracted from either sample type. In regard to this clone: Its binding antigen is unknown. Base qualities are not recorded, but no much larger clone differs from it by a single base.

What was sequenced was peripheral blood. The origin of this receptor is a woman aged 60-75 years with acute or convalescent COVID-19. This receptor chain uses TRBV3-1 (or the pseudogene TRBV3-2) and TRBJ1-5, with a tentative D gene TRBD1 over 6 matching bases. The DNA is TGTGCCAGCAGCCCAGGGGCTGGCAATCAGCCCCAGCATTTT. The encoded protein is CASSPGAGNQPQHF.